This TCR beta chain was found in a study of blood T cell repertoires in COVID-19. Produced via immunoSEQ multiplex PCR; TCRdb's table is partial and in-frame only. The data contain over 300,000 clones, about 82% of them seen just once; the ten biggest clones take up 1.5% to 2%. The germline CDR1 and CDR2 sequences are SGDLS and YYNGEE. V dropped 0 bases and J dropped 4 bases, with 10 bases sitting between them. The CDR3 runs 15 residues. The chain employs TRBV9 and TRBJ2-2; D might be TRBD1 (6 bases). Sequenced sample: peripheral blood. The clonotype comes from a woman between 45 and 65 years old with acute or convalescent COVID-19. CDR3 amino acids: CASSVDRAPTGELFF. In DNA, the CDR3 is TGTGCCAGCAGCGTAGACAGGGCCCCCACCGGGGAGCTGTTTTTT.